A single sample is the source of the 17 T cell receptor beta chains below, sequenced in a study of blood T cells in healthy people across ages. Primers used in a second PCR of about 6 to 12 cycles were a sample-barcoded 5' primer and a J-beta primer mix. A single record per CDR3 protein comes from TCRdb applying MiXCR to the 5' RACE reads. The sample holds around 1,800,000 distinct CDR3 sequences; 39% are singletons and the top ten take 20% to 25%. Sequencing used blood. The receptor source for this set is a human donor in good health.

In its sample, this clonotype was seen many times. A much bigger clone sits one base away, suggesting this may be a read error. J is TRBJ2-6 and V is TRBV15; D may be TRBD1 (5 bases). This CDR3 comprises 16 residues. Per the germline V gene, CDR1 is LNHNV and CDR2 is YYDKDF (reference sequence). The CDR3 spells CATSRDQSSGANVRTF. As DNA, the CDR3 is TGTGCCACCAGCAGAGATCAGAGCTCTGGGGCCAACGTCCGGACTTTC.

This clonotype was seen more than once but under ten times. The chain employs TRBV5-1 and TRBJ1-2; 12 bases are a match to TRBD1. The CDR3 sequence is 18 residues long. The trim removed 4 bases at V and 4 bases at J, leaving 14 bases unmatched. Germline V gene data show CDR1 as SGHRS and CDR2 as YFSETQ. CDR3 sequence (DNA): TGCGCCAGCAGCCTGACGGGACAGGGGGCCTGGGCCCCCTATGGCTACACCTTC. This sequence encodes CASSLTGQGAWAPYGYTF.

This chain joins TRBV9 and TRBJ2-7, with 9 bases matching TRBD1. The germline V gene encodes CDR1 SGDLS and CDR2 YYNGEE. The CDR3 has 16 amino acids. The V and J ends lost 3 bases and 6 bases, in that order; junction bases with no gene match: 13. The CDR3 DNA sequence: TGTGCCAGCAGCGCTGCGCCGGGACAGGGACTCATCGAGCAGTACTTC. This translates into CASSAAPGQGLIEQYF.

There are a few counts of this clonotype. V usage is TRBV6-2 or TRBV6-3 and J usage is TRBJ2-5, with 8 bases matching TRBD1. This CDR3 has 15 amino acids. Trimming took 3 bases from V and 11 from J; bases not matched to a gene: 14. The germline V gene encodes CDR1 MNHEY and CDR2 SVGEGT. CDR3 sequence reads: CASSYNGQGSREQYF. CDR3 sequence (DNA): TGTGCCAGCAGTTATAACGGACAGGGATCTCGAGAGCAGTACTTC.

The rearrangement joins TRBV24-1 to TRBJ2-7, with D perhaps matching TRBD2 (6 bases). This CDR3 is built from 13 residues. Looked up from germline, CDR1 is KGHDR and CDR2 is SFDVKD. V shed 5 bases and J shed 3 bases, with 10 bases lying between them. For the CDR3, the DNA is TGTGCCACCAGTGGGCGGGGAAACTACGAGCAGTACTTC. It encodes CATSGRGNYEQYF.

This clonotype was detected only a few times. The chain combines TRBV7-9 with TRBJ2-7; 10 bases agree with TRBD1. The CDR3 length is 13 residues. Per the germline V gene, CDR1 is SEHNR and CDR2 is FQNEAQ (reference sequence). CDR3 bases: TGTGCAGCGGGGGACAGGGGTCCCTACGAGCAGTACTTC. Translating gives CAAGDRGPYEQYF.

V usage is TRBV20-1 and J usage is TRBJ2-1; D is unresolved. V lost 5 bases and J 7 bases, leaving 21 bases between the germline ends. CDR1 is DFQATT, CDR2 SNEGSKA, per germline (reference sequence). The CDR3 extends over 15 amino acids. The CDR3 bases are TGCAGTGCTCCCGCGGACGCCTACGTCGGGAATGAGCAGTTCTTC. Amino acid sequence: CSAPADAYVGNEQFF.

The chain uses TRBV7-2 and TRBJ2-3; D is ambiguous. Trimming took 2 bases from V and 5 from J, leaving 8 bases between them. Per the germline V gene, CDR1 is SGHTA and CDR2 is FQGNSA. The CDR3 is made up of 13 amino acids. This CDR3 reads CASSLIERDTQYF. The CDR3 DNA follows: TGTGCCAGCAGCTTAATCGAGCGAGATACGCAGTATTTT. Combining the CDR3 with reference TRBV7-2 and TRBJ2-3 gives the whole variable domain GAGVSQSPSNKVTEKGKDVELRCDPISGHTALYWYRQSLGQGLEFLIYFQGNSAPDKSGLPSDRFSAERTGGSVSTLTIQRTQQEDSAVYLCASSLIERDTQYFGPGTRLTVL.

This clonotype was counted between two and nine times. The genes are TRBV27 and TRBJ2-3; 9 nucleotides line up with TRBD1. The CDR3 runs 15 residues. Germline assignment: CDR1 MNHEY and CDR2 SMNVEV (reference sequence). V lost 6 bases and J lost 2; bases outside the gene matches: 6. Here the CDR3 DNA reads TGTGCCAGCAGCAACAGGGGGCCTCACACAGATACGCAGTATTTT. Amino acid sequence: CASSNRGPHTDTQYF.

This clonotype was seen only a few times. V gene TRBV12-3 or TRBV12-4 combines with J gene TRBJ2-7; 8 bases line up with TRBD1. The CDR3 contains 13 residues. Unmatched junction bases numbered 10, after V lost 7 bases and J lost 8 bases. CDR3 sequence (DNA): TGTGCCAGCAAACCGACAGGGGCCGCCAAGCAGTACTTC. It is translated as CASKPTGAAKQYF.

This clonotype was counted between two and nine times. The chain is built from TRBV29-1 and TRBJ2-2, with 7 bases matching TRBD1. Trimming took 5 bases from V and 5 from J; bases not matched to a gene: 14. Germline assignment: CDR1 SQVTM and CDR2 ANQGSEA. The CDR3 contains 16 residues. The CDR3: CSVPFTTGKATGELFF. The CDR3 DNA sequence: TGCAGCGTTCCATTTACGACAGGGAAAGCTACCGGGGAGCTGTTTTTT.

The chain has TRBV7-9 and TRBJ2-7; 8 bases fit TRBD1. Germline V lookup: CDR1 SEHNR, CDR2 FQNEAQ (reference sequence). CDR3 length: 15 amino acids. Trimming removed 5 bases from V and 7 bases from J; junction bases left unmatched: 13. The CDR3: CASSVQGVGAREQYF. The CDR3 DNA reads TGTGCCAGCAGCGTACAGGGGGTTGGGGCGCGGGAGCAGTACTTC. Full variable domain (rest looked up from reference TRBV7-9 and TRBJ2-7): DTGVSQNPRHKITKRGQNVTFRCDPISEHNRLYWYRQTLGQGPEFLTYFQNEAQLEKSRLLSDRFSAERPKGSFSTLEIQRTEQGDSAMYLCASSVQGVGAREQYFGPGTRLTVT.

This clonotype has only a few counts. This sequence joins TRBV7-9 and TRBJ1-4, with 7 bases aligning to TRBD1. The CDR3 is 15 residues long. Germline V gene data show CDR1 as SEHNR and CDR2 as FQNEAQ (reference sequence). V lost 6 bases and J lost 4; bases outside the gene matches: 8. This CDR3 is CASSPPGQHNEKLFF. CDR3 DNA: TGTGCCAGCAGTCCCCCGGGACAGCATAATGAAAAACTGTTTTTT.

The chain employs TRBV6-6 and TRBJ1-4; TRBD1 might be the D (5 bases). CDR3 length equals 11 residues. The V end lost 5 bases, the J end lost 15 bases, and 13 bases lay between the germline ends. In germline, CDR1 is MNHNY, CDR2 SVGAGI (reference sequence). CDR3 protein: CASSQSGTVFF. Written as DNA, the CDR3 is TGTGCCAGCAGTCAATCCGGGACGGTGTTTTTT.

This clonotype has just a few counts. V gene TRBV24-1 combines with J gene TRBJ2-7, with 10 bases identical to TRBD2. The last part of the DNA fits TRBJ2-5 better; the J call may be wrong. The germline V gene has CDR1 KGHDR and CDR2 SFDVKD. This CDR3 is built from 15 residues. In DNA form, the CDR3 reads TGTGCCACCAGTGACCCTGGGACTAGCGAAGAGACCCAGTACTTC. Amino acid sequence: CATSDPGTSEETQYF.

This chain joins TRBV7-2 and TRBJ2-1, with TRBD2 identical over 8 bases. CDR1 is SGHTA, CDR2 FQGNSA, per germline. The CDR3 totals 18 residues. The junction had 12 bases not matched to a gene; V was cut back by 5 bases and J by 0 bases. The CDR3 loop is CASSPGGRVRVSYNEQFF. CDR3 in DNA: TGTGCCAGCAGCCCGGGGGGGAGGGTACGGGTCTCCTACAATGAGCAGTTCTTC.

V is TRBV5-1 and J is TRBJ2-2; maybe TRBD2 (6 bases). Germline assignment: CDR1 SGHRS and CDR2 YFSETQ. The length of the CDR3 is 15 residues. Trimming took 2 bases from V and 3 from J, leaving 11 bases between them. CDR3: CASSFSGGYTGELFF. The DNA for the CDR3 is TGCGCCAGCAGCTTTTCCGGGGGTTACACCGGGGAGCTGTTTTTT.